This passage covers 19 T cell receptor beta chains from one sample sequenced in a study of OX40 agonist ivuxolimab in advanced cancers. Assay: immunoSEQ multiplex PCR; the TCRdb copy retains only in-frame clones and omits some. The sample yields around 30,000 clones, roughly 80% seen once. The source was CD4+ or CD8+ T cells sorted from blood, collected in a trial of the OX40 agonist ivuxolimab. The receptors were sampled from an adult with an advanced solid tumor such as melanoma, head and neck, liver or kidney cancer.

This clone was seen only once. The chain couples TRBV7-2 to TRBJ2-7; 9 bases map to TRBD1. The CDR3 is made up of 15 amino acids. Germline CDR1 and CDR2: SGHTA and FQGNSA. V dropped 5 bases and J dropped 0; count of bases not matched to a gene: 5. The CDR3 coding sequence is TGTGCCAGCAGCGTACAGGGGGCGAGCTCCTACGAGCAGTACTTC. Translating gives CASSVQGASSYEQYF.

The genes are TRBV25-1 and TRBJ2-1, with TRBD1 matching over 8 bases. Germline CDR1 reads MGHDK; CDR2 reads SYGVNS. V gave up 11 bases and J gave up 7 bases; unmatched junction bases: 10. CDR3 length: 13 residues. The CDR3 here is CAGPWDRTNEQFF. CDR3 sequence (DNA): TGTGCCGGACCGTGGGACAGGACGAATGAGCAGTTCTTC.

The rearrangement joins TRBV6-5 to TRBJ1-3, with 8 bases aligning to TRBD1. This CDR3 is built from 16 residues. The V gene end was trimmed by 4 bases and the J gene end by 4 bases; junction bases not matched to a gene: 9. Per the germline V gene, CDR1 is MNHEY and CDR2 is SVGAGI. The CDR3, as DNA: TGTGCCAGCAGTTCCTGGAAGGACAGGGAAGGAAACACCATATATTTT. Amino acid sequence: CASSSWKDREGNTIYF.

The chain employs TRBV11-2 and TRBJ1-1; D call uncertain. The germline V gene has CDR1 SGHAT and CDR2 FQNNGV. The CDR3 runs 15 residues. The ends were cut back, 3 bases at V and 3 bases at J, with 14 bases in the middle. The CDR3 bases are TGTGCCAGCAGCTTCGGACGGCGTGGAGACACTGAAGCTTTCTTT. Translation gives CASSFGRRGDTEAFF.

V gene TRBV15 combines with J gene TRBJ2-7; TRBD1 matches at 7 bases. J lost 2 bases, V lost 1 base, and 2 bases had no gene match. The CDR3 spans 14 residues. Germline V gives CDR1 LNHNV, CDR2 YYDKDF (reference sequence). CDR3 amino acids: CATSRAGTAYEQYF. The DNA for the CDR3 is TGTGCCACCAGCAGAGCCGGGACAGCCTACGAGCAGTACTTC.

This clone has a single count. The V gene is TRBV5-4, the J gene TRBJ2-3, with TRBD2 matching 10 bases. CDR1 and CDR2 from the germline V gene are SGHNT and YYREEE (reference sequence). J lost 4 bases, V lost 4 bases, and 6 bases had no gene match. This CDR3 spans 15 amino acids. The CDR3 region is CASSPVAGGADTQYF. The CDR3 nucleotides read TGTGCCAGCAGCCCCGTAGCGGGGGGTGCAGATACGCAGTATTTT.

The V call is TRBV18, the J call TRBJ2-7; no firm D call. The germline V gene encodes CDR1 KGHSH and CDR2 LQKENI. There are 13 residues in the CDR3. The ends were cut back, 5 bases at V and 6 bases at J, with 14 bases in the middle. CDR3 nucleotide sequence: TGTGCCAGCTCAAACGGATATGAACGCGAGCAGTACTTC. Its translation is CASSNGYEREQYF.

The CDR3 spells CASSEYRGAEAFF. The CDR3 DNA sequence: TGTGCCAGCAGCGAGTACAGGGGCGCTGAAGCTTTCTTT. This chain connects TRBV7-3 to TRBJ1-1; 7 bases align to TRBD1. V lost 5 bases, J lost 6 bases, and 6 bases stayed unmatched. Germline V gene lookup returns CDR1 SGHTA and CDR2 FQGTGA. The CDR3 extends over 13 amino acids. The full variable domain, completed using reference TRBV7-3 and TRBJ1-1, is GAGVSQTPSNKVTEKGKYVELRCDPISGHTALYWYRQSLGQGPEFLIYFQGTGAADDSGLPNDRFFAVRPEGSVSTLKIQRTERGDSAVYLCASSEYRGAEAFFGQGTRLTVV.

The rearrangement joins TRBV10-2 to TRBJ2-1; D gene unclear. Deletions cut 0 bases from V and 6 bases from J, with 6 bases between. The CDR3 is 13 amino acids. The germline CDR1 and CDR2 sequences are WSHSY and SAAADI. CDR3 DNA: TGCGCCAGCAGTGAGTCCGGCTCCAATGAGCAGTTCTTC. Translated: CASSESGSNEQFF.

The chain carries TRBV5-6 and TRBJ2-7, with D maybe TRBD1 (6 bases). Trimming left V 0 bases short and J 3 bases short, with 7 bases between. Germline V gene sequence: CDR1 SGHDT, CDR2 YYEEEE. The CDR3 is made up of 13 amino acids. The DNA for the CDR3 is TGTGCCAGCAGCTTGGTCAGGGGCTACGAGCAGTACTTC. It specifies CASSLVRGYEQYF.

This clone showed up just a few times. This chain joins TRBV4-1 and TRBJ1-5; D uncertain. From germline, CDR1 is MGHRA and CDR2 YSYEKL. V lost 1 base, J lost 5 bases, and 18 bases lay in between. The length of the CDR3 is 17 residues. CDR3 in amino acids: CASSQGPALTSHQPQHF. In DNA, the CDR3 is TGCGCCAGCAGCCAAGGTCCGGCCCTAACGTCCCATCAGCCCCAGCATTTT.

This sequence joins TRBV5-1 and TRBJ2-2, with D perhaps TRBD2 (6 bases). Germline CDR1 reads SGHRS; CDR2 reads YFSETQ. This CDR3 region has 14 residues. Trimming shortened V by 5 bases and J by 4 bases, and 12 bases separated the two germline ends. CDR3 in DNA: TGCGCCAGCAGTCCCAGCGGGCTCACCGGGGAGCTGTTTTTT. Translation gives CASSPSGLTGELFF.

The CDR3 bases are TGTGCCAGCAGCTTTTCTGGACTAGCGGGAGTGGGTGAGCAGTTCTTC. It encodes CASSFSGLAGVGEQFF. The genes are TRBV5-8 and TRBJ2-1; 13 bases are a match to TRBD2. Germline trimming cut 2 bases from V and 9 bases from J; bases unmatched to any gene: 8. Germline CDR1 is SGHTS and CDR2 is YDEGEE. There are 16 residues in the CDR3.

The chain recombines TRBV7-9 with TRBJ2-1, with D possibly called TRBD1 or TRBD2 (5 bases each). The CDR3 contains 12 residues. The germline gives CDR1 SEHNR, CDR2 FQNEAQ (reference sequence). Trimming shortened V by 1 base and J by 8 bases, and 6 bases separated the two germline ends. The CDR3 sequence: CASSLGGDEQFF. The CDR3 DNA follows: TGTGCCAGCAGCTTAGGAGGGGATGAGCAGTTCTTC.

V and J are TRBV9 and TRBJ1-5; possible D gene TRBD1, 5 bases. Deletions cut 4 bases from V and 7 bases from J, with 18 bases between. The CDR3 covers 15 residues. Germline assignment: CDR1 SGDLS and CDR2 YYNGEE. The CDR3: CASSPGGGRDQPQHF. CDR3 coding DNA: TGTGCCAGCAGCCCCGGGGGAGGGAGGGACCAGCCCCAGCATTTT.

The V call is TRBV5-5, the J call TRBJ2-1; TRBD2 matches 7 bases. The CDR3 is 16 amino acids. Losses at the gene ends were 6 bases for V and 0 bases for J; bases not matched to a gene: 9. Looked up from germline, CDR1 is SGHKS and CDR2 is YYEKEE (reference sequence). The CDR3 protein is CASTNERGSSYNEQFF. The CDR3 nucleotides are TGTGCCAGCACCAACGAGCGGGGTAGCTCCTACAATGAGCAGTTCTTC.

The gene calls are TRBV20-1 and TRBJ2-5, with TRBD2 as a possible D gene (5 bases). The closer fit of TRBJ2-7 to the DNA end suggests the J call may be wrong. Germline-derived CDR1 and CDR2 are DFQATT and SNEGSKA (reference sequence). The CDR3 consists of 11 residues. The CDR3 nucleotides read TGCAGTGCTCTCGGGGTTTACGAGCAGTACTTC. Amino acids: CSALGVYEQYF.

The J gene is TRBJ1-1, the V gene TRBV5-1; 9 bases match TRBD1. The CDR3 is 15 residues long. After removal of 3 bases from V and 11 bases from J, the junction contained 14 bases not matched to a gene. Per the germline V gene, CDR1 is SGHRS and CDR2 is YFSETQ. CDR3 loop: CASSSNAGQGRRAFF. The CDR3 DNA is TGCGCCAGCAGCTCCAACGCGGGACAGGGAAGGAGGGCTTTCTTT.

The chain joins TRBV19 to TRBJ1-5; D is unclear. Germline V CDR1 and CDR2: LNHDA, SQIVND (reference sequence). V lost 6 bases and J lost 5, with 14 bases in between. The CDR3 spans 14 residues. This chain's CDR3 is CASSKSQVYQPQHF. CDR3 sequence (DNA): TGTGCCAGTAGCAAAAGCCAGGTATATCAGCCCCAGCATTTT.